The subject of this entry is one TCR beta chain. What it recognizes is unknown. These data are taken from a study of T-cell memory formation after mild COVID-19. The overall study: Clustering of TCRs was largely donor specific.

General observations from the study: That cross-reactive memory joined was suggested by some responding clones appearing in pre-infection memory. Contracting clones from day 15 to 85 showed balanced CD4/CD8; later expanders favored CD4+.

TCRdb recomputed calls from the 5' RACE reads with MiXCR, one row per CDR3 protein. The sample lists 410,000 or so distinct CDR3 sequences, about a quarter occurring once. The CDR3 loop spans 15 amino acids. Trimming pared 2 bases from V and 0 bases from J, leaving 8 bases between. Sample: PBMCs or a T cell subset sorted from them (not recorded which). This clonotype was sampled from an adult woman who had mild COVID-19 (a few samples of this study predate the infection). Cell type and time point are not known. The J gene is TRBJ1-3, the V gene TRBV12-3 or TRBV12-4, with D possibly matching TRBD1 (6 bases). CDR3 protein: CASSLSTGSGNTIYF. In DNA form, the CDR3 reads TGTGCCAGCAGTTTATCGACAGGCTCTGGAAACACCATATATTTT.